The 10 T cell receptor beta chains listed next were all sequenced from one sample in a study of chemoradiotherapy in HPV16-positive cancers. The assay was immunoSEQ multiplex PCR, and TCRdb's table has in-frame clones only and misses some. Seen here are roughly 5,800 clones, over 60% observed once, and the top ten hold approximately 35%. The material was obtained from a patient who underwent chemoradiotherapy. The receptor source for this set is a human donor with HPV-associated anogenital cancer.

A remark on this clone: In the same sample, other DNA sequences code for this CDR3. The chain employs TRBV7-6 and TRBJ1-2; D is possibly TRBD1 (6 bases). V was trimmed by 5 bases and J by 5 bases, leaving 12 bases between them. The CDR3 spans 13 residues. The V gene's germline CDR1 is SGHVS and CDR2 FNYEAQ. The CDR3 bases are TGTGCCAGCAGCACCAGGGGAGGGTATGGCTACACCTTC. Its protein product is CASSTRGGYGYTF.

The chain recombines TRBV21-1 with TRBJ2-7; the table's TRBD1 call for D was not verified on the DNA. TRBV21-1 is annotated as a pseudogene. The CDR3 totals 16 residues. CDR3: CASSKVPTGRAYEQYF. In DNA form, the CDR3 reads TGTGCCAGCAGCAAAGTTCCGACAGGGAGAGCCTACGAGCAGTACTTC.

Only one count was recorded for this clone. The chain links TRBV15 to TRBJ1-4; 12 bases line up with TRBD1. J was trimmed by 8 bases and V by 0 bases; bases with no gene match: 4. The CDR3 runs to 16 residues. Per the germline V gene, CDR1 is LNHNV and CDR2 is YYDKDF (reference sequence). The CDR3 DNA reads TGTGCCACCAGCAGAGATACAGGGACAGGGGGCGAAAAACTGTTTTTT. Translation: CATSRDTGTGGEKLFF.

This clone turned up a few times. The chain recombines TRBV19 with TRBJ1-1; the D gene is possibly TRBD1 (5 bases). Trimming cost V 3 bases and J 7 bases, with 18 bases left between them. Looked up from germline, CDR1 is LNHDA and CDR2 is SQIVND (reference sequence). There are 15 residues in the CDR3. CDR3 residues: CASSILRPGRLEAFF. The CDR3 coding sequence is TGTGCCAGTAGTATCTTGAGGCCAGGGAGACTTGAAGCTTTCTTT.

This clone was observed once. The chain carries TRBV10-3 and TRBJ1-1; D is possibly TRBD1 (6 bases). V was shortened by 3 bases and J by 2 bases, with 10 bases between the two germline ends. This CDR3 has 14 residues. Germline assignment: CDR1 ENHRY and CDR2 SYGVKD. CDR3 sequence reads: CAISEQQGNTEAFF. The DNA for the CDR3 is TGTGCCATCAGTGAACAACAGGGAAACACTGAAGCTTTCTTT.

Only a few counts were recorded for this clone. The J gene is TRBJ1-5, the V gene TRBV30; TRBD1 might be the D (5 bases). The germline CDR1 and CDR2 sequences are GTSNPN and SVGIG (reference sequence). With 0 bases removed from V and 3 bases from J, the gap between germline ends came to 6 bases. The CDR3 has 13 amino acids. Here the CDR3 reads CAWSVQANQPQHF. As DNA, the CDR3 is TGTGCCTGGAGTGTACAGGCCAATCAGCCCCAGCATTTT.

The chain uses TRBV28 and TRBJ2-7; maybe TRBD2 (6 bases). In germline, CDR1 is MDHEN, CDR2 SYDVKM. The V and J ends lost 8 bases and 7 bases respectively, with 21 bases between them. CDR3 length: 14 residues. Here the CDR3 reads CASGPGREFLEQYV. DNA for the CDR3: TGTGCCAGCGGGCCGGGACGGGAGTTTTTAGAGCAGTACGTC.

V is TRBV19 and J is TRBJ1-1; tentative D call: TRBD1 (5 bases). The CDR3 covers 15 residues. Trimming took off 1 base at V and 6 bases at J, with 15 bases between the two ends. Germline V lookup: CDR1 LNHDA, CDR2 SQIVND (reference sequence). This CDR3 is CASSIVWKGASEAFF. CDR3 in DNA: TGTGCCAGTAGTATAGTCTGGAAAGGGGCGTCTGAAGCTTTCTTT.

The gene calls are TRBV19 and TRBJ1-5; maybe TRBD1 (6 bases). The ends were cut back, 8 bases at V and 4 bases at J, with 15 bases in the middle. Germline values: CDR1 LNHDA, CDR2 SQIVND (reference sequence). The CDR3 extends over 14 amino acids. The DNA of the CDR3 is TGTGCCAGTGGAACAGGGTTGTGGAATCAGCCCCAGCATTTT. Protein: CASGTGLWNQPQHF. The full variable domain, rest sourced from reference TRBV19 and TRBJ1-5, is DGGITQSPKYLFRKEGQNVTLSCEQNLNHDAMYWYRQDPGQGLRLIYYSQIVNDFQKGDIAEGYSVSREKKESFPLTVTSAQKNPTAFYLCASGTGLWNQPQHFGDGTRLSIL.

The table lists this clone with a count of one. The chain couples TRBV5-1 to TRBJ1-1; D unresolved. V gave up 4 bases and J gave up 3 bases, with 16 bases separating them. CDR1 is SGHRS, CDR2 YFSETQ, per germline. CDR3 length equals 15 residues. CDR3 protein: CASSKDGHYDTEAFF. DNA of the CDR3: TGCGCCAGCAGCAAAGACGGCCACTATGACACTGAAGCTTTCTTT.